Below are 4 T cell receptor delta chains sequenced from a single sample in a study of Vδ1+ human thymocytes. Study-wide points: Thymic TRG and TRD repertoires appeared highly polyclonal.

Extracted RNA was reverse transcribed into cDNA. Multiplex PCR used pooled V-gene forward primers and a constant-region reverse primer to amplify CDR3s. TCRdb made new clone calls on the multiplex PCR reads using CATT. This table has tens of thousands of delta-chain clones, more than 8% appearing once. Antigen specificity for these receptors is unknown. Material: Vdelta1+ gamma-delta thymocytes from the thymus. Subset in this sample: FACS-sorted CD3+ TCRalphabeta- TCRVdelta1+ TCRVdelta2- thymocytes. The receptors come from a child younger than two who had congenital heart surgery.

This clone was found a few times. The chain links TRDV1 to TRDJ1, with 11 bases matching TRDD3. The CDR3 totals 17 residues. Germline-derived CDR1 and CDR2 are TSWWSYY and QGS. Losses at the gene ends were 5 bases for V and 1 base for J; bases not matched to a gene: 9. The CDR3 DNA reads TGTGCTCTTGGGCCTACTGGGGGATATTCCCCCACCGATAAACTCATCTTT. Amino acid sequence: CALGPTGGYSPTDKLIF.

The chain uses TRDV1 and TRDJ1, with 8 bases matching TRDD3. The trim removed 2 bases at V and 4 bases at J, leaving 15 bases unmatched. CDR1 TSWWSYY and CDR2 QGS come from the germline V gene. The CDR3 consists of 18 residues. CDR3 loop: CALGENFGDTQGVDKLIF. The CDR3 nucleotides read TGTGCTCTTGGGGAAAACTTCGGGGATACTCAAGGGGTCGATAAACTCATCTTT.

This clone was seen a few times. The V gene is TRDV1, the J gene TRDJ1; TRDD2 agrees at 7 bases. Germline V gives CDR1 TSWWSYY, CDR2 QGS. V lost 4 bases to trimming and J lost 1 base; unmatched junction nucleotides: 6. This CDR3 has 15 residues. The CDR3: CALGAPSWVTDKLIF. The DNA for the CDR3 is TGTGCTCTTGGGGCACCTTCCTGGGTCACCGATAAACTCATCTTT.

This clone was seen a few times. This chain joins TRDV1 and TRDJ1, with no clear D. The V and J ends lost 4 bases and 2 bases respectively, with 17 bases between them. The CDR3 is made up of 16 amino acids. Germline V lookup: CDR1 TSWWSYY, CDR2 QGS. CDR3 nucleotides: TGTGCTCTTGGGGTCACATCGGCCACACTTACCGATAAACTCATCTTT. Translation gives CALGVTSATLTDKLIF.